Shown below are 13 T cell receptor beta chains from a single sample sequenced in a study of spatial heterogeneity in lung cancer. Via MiXCR, TCRdb re-called the 5' RACE reads, giving one row per CDR3 protein. The table lists roughly 38,000 distinct CDR3 sequences, about 10% of them singletons. Time point described: blood at routine non-recurrence follow-up after resection. The material sequenced was PBMCs, taken at follow-up. These receptors were obtained from a female donor with early-stage non-small cell lung cancer.

The rearrangement joins TRBV29-1 to TRBJ1-4, with 7 nucleotides matching TRBD1. Losses at the gene ends were 4 bases for V and 6 bases for J; bases not matched to a gene: 2. Germline CDR1 and CDR2: SQVTM and ANQGSEA. The CDR3 loop spans 12 amino acids. The CDR3 region has the DNA TGCAGCGTTGTCACAGGGGATGAAAAACTGTTTTTT. Translation: CSVVTGDEKLFF.

This clonotype was detected a few times. The chain links TRBV7-9 to TRBJ2-3; D may be TRBD2 (6 bases). Trimming shortened V by 1 base and J by 3 bases, and 17 bases separated the two germline ends. Germline V gene data show CDR1 as SEHNR and CDR2 as FQNEAQ (reference sequence). The CDR3 is made up of 17 amino acids. CDR3 sequence reads: CASSLEGPFGGTDTQYF. The CDR3, as DNA: TGTGCCAGCAGCTTAGAAGGGCCCTTTGGGGGGACAGATACGCAGTATTTT.

This clonotype was recorded at least ten times. J is TRBJ2-1 and V is TRBV12-3 or TRBV12-4; TRBD1 aligns across 9 bases. The CDR3 runs to 16 residues. V dropped 2 bases and J dropped 5; count of bases not matched to a gene: 7. The CDR3 loop reads CASSLRSGQGNNEQFF. CDR3 DNA: TGTGCCAGCAGTTTACGATCGGGACAGGGAAACAATGAGCAGTTCTTC.

This clonotype was counted at least ten times. The chain is built from TRBV14 and TRBJ2-5; no clear D gene. With 1 base removed from V and 9 bases from J, the gap between germline ends came to 18 bases. CDR3 size: 15 residues. The germline V gene has CDR1 SGHDN and CDR2 FVKESK. The CDR3 here is CASSQGSGSGVAQYF. The CDR3 DNA reads as TGTGCCAGCAGCCAAGGGTCTGGCAGTGGGGTAGCCCAGTACTTC.

A note on this clonotype: A single base separates this from a much larger clone, so it may be a read error. The chain employs TRBV11-1 and TRBJ2-7; 7 bases fit TRBD1. The germline V gene encodes CDR1 SGHAT and CDR2 FQDESV (reference sequence). The CDR3 runs 14 residues. The CDR3 DNA reads TGTGTCAGCAGCTACCACAGGGGATCCTACGAGCAGTACTTC. Its translation: CVSSYHRGSYEQYF.

This clonotype was picked up many times. This chain uses TRBV11-2 with TRBJ2-5; D is unclear. Trimming pared 1 base from V and 1 base from J, leaving 13 bases between. In germline, CDR1 is SGHAT, CDR2 FQNNGV. CDR3 size: 16 residues. In nucleotides, the CDR3 is TGTGCCAGCAGCTTAGGAGCATCACGGGTCCAAGAGACCCAGTACTTC. This gives the protein CASSLGASRVQETQYF. The entire variable domain, with the rest obtained from reference TRBV11-2 and TRBJ2-5, is as follows: EAGVAQSPRYKIIEKRQSVAFWCNPISGHATLYWYQQILGQGPKLLIQFQNNGVVDDSQLPKDRFSAERLKGVDSTLKIQPAKLEDSAVYLCASSLGASRVQETQYFGPGTRLLVL.

Within the sample, this clonotype is large (0.1 to 1%). The chain carries TRBV7-2 and TRBJ2-2; possibly TRBD1 for D (5 bases). Between the trimmed V and J ends, which lost 3 bases and 1 base, there was a span of 12 bases. The length of the CDR3 is 16 residues. Per germline, CDR1 SGHTA and CDR2 FQGNSA. The CDR3 DNA is TGTGCCAGCAGCTTTCAAGGGCAGGGGAACACCGGGGAGCTGTTTTTT. Translating gives CASSFQGQGNTGELFF.

The rearrangement uses TRBV7-2 and TRBJ2-7; TRBD2 might be the D (5 bases). The CDR3 runs 15 residues. V gave up 3 bases and J gave up 2 bases, with 14 bases separating them. Germline CDR1 reads SGHTA; CDR2 reads FQGNSA. CDR3: CASSLAGSTTYEQYF. The CDR3 DNA is TGTGCCAGCAGCTTGGCGGGCTCAACCACCTACGAGCAGTACTTC.

The chain links TRBV9 to TRBJ2-4, with 13 positions matching TRBD2. This CDR3 is built from 17 residues. The V gene's germline CDR1 is SGDLS and CDR2 YYNGEE. V lost 4 bases to trimming and J lost 7 bases; unmatched junction nucleotides: 11. CDR3 bases: TGTGCCAGCAGCCCAAGACTAGCGGGGGGTCCGGGGAACATTCAGTACTTC. Protein product: CASSPRLAGGPGNIQYF.

This clonotype was picked up a small number of times. The V gene is TRBV5-5, the J gene TRBJ2-2; maybe TRBD1 (5 bases). This CDR3 has 14 residues. Trimming removed 0 bases from V and 5 bases from J, with 8 bases in between. The V gene's germline CDR1 is SGHKS and CDR2 YYEKEE (reference sequence). The CDR3 sequence: CASSLVSGTGELFF. CDR3 bases: TGTGCCAGCAGCTTGGTATCAGGGACCGGGGAGCTGTTTTTT. Drawing the rest from reference TRBV5-5 and TRBJ2-2, the complete variable domain is DAGVTQSPTHLIKTRGQQVTLRCSPISGHKSVSWYQQVLGQGPQFIFQYYEKEERGRGNFPDRFSARQFPNYSSELNVNALLLGDSALYLCASSLVSGTGELFFGEGSRLTVL.

This rearrangement joins TRBV20-1 to TRBJ2-2; unclear D gene. The length of the CDR3 is 15 residues. The V gene lost 6 bases and the J gene lost 5 bases, with 19 bases spanning the gap. Germline-derived CDR1 and CDR2 are DFQATT and SNEGSKA (reference sequence). CDR3 nucleotides: TGCAGTGCCCCAAAAGACGGGCCCCAAACCGGGGAGCTGTTTTTT. It specifies CSAPKDGPQTGELFF.

This clonotype was seen ten or more times. The chain employs TRBV2 and TRBJ2-4, with TRBD1 matching 7 bases. This CDR3 contains 12 residues. J lost 7 bases, V lost 8 bases, and 5 bases had no gene match. Germline V lookup: CDR1 SNHLY, CDR2 FYNNEI. CDR3 DNA sequence: TGTGCCAGCCGGGACAGCAGCAACATTCAGTACTTC. Amino acids: CASRDSSNIQYF. Full variable domain (rest looked up from reference TRBV2 and TRBJ2-4): EPEVTQTPSHQVTQMGQEVILRCVPISNHLYFYWYRQILGQKVEFLVSFYNNEISEKSEIFDDQFSVERPDGSNFTLKIRSTKLEDSAMYFCASRDSSNIQYFGAGTRLSVL.

This clonotype was seen more than once but under ten times. The chain combines TRBV20-1 with TRBJ1-1; TRBD1 might be the D (5 bases). Trimming shortened V by 5 bases and J by 1 base, and 11 bases separated the two germline ends. Germline CDR1 is DFQATT and CDR2 is SNEGSKA (reference sequence). The CDR3 extends over 13 amino acids. In nucleotides, the CDR3 is TGCAGTGCTCCGCGGGGCGGGAACACTGAAGCTTTCTTT. The encoded protein is CSAPRGGNTEAFF.